This TCR beta chain stems from a study of T cell repertoires in cytomegalovirus infection. Study overall: Indicated by public TCR beta signatures were CMV infection and matching HLA type.

Study-wide results and limits: Frequencies of public TCR beta families were cumulated, and this identified carriers of CMV plus the relevant HLA.

One entry per CDR3 protein results from TCRdb running MiXCR on the reads. The sample yields approximately 320,000 distinct CDR3 sequences, 9.5% seen once. Comment on this clonotype: Its cognate antigen is unknown.

This clonotype was sampled from a human donor in good health (CMV status not recorded). Some clones in this sample may be carry-over from other donors' samples. The specimen sequenced was PBMCs.

The CDR3 DNA sequence: TGTGCCAGCAGTGCCCGGACGTGGAGTTTGGACGAGCAGTACTTC. Its translation: CASSARTWSLDEQYF. The chain combines TRBV27 with TRBJ2-7, with unresolved D. This CDR3 contains 15 residues. The germline V gene has CDR1 MNHEY and CDR2 SMNVEV (reference sequence). V was cut by 5 bases and J by 5 bases, with 19 bases left in between.